This T cell receptor beta chain is from a study of neurological immune-mediated disorders. This clonotype showed up just once. Its antigen is currently unknown. CDR1 is SGHTA and CDR2 is FQGNSA in the germline V gene. This CDR3 has 14 amino acids. Input was 1 million sorted T cells, either CD4+ or CD8+. General study findings and limits: HTLV-1-associated myelopathy ranked highest for TCR clonal expansion and multiple sclerosis lowest, beneath healthy controls.

Every sequencing run generated in excess of 160 million TCR-beta sequences. These sequences covered 15-18 subjects. Using its own MiXCR run on the 5' RACE reads, TCRdb lists one record per CDR3 protein. The data show approximately 44,000 distinct CDR3 sequences, with around 13% seen just once and around 3.3% held by the top ten. Sequencing was done on a sample of CD4+ T cells from blood. This sequence originates from an older woman with HTLV-1-associated myelopathy (HAM/TSP). The rearrangement links TRBV7-2 to TRBJ2-7; 9 bases are a match to TRBD2. The end of the DNA is better explained by TRBJ2-1, so the J call may be wrong. CDR3 in DNA: TGTGCCAGCAGCTCCCCGGGACTAGCCGATGAGCAGTTCTTC. This translates into CASSSPGLADEQFF.